Each of the 13 T cell receptor beta chains below was sequenced from the same sample in a study of cytomegalovirus exposure and HLA in healthy donors. Researchers ran the PCR with 60 Vbeta and 13 Jbeta primers. Assay: immunoSEQ multiplex PCR; the TCRdb copy retains only in-frame clones and omits some. The sample lists 150,000 to 200,000 clones; roughly 77% were seen once. The sequenced sample was PBMCs. All receptors come from a woman younger than 35 in good health and CMV-seronegative.

The CDR3 DNA reads TGTGCCAGCAGTTACTCGGCGGCCTCCTACGAGCAGTACTTC. Amino acids: CASSYSAASYEQYF. The chain is built from TRBV6-6 and TRBJ2-7; unclear D gene. V was cut by 0 bases and J by 0 bases, with 6 bases left in between. Germline V gene data show CDR1 as MNHNY and CDR2 as SVGAGI (reference sequence). The CDR3 totals 14 residues.

The chain links TRBV19 to TRBJ1-1; D not certain. CDR1 is LNHDA and CDR2 is SQIVND in the germline V gene (reference sequence). This CDR3 is built from 14 residues. Trimming left V 4 bases short and J 4 bases short, with 13 bases between. The CDR3 DNA follows: TGTGCCAGTAGTACCCGCGGGGAGGGCACTGAAGCTTTCTTT. It specifies CASSTRGEGTEAFF.

This chain joins TRBV4-2 and TRBJ2-7, with 7 bases fitting TRBD2. Germline CDR1 reads LGHNA; CDR2 reads YNFKEQ. The CDR3 runs 15 residues. V lost 1 base to trimming and J lost 2 bases; unmatched junction nucleotides: 5. CDR3 residues: CASSQGTSEAYEQYF. The CDR3 coding sequence is TGTGCCAGCAGCCAAGGTACTAGCGAAGCCTACGAGCAGTACTTC.

The V call is TRBV5-4, the J call TRBJ2-7, with 8 positions matching TRBD1. The CDR3 sequence is 14 residues long. The trim removed 0 bases at V and 6 bases at J, leaving 5 bases unmatched. Germline CDR1 and CDR2: SGHNT and YYREEE (reference sequence). CDR3 loop: CASSLDQGAAEQYF. The CDR3 coding sequence is TGTGCCAGCAGCTTGGATCAGGGGGCCGCCGAGCAGTACTTC.

This clone appeared a few times. The gene calls are TRBV5-4 and TRBJ2-5, with 7 bases lining up with TRBD1. The trim removed 4 bases at V and 0 bases at J, leaving 3 bases unmatched. This CDR3 has 14 amino acids. In germline, CDR1 is SGHNT, CDR2 YYREEE (reference sequence). This CDR3 reads CASSPGTDQETQYF. CDR3 nucleotides: TGTGCCAGCAGCCCCGGGACAGACCAAGAGACCCAGTACTTC.

The chain links TRBV19 to TRBJ1-5; no definite D call. V was cut by 5 bases and J by 1 base, with 3 bases left in between. In germline, CDR1 is LNHDA, CDR2 SQIVND (reference sequence). The CDR3 loop spans 12 amino acids. This CDR3 reads CASSRSNQPQHF. CDR3 nucleotide sequence: TGTGCCAGTAGTCGGAGCAATCAGCCCCAGCATTTT.

The chain has TRBV25-1 and TRBJ2-3; no clear D gene. The germline V gene has CDR1 MGHDK and CDR2 SYGVNS. V shed 5 bases and J shed 4 bases, with 4 bases lying between them. The CDR3 totals 11 residues. In DNA, the CDR3 is TGTGCCAGCAGTCCTGCAGATACGCAGTATTTT. This encodes CASSPADTQYF.

The chain combines TRBV4-1 with TRBJ2-5, with TRBD1 matching 10 bases. Germline V gene sequence: CDR1 MGHRA, CDR2 YSYEKL. Losses at the gene ends were 0 bases for V and 5 bases for J; bases not matched to a gene: 9. The CDR3 consists of 17 residues. CDR3 nucleotides: TGCGCCAGCAGCCAAGACCCCCGACAGGGGGCAAGGGAGACCCAGTACTTC. Protein: CASSQDPRQGARETQYF.

This clone was observed a handful of times. This chain uses TRBV18 with TRBJ1-2; D is unclear. V gave up 3 bases and J gave up 8 bases, with 19 bases separating them. The V gene's germline CDR1 is KGHSH and CDR2 LQKENI. The CDR3 contains 15 residues. This chain's CDR3 is CASSPGEATYDGYTF. The CDR3 DNA reads as TGTGCCAGCTCACCCGGGGAGGCTACCTATGACGGCTACACCTTC.

The chain combines TRBV11-2 with TRBJ2-3, with D hard to call. The CDR3 runs to 12 residues. The germline CDR1 and CDR2 sequences are SGHAT and FQNNGV. V lost 3 bases and J lost 6, with 7 bases in between. Here the CDR3 reads CASSFNSDTQYF. The CDR3 nucleotides read TGTGCCAGCAGCTTTAACTCGGATACGCAGTATTTT.

The chain has TRBV6-1 and TRBJ1-2; TRBD1 aligns across 10 bases. Unmatched junction bases numbered 2, after V lost 5 bases and J lost 2 bases. Looked up from germline, CDR1 is MNHNS and CDR2 is SASEGT. This CDR3 comprises 14 residues. The CDR3 region is CASSRQGANYGYTF. The DNA for the CDR3 is TGTGCCAGCAGTCGACAGGGGGCAAACTATGGCTACACCTTC.

V usage is TRBV6-6 and J usage is TRBJ1-2; 8 bases fit TRBD1. The CDR3 is made up of 16 amino acids. After removal of 0 bases from V and 3 bases from J, the junction contained 6 bases not matched to a gene. From germline, CDR1 is MNHNY and CDR2 SVGAGI (reference sequence). CDR3 in DNA: TGTGCCAGCAGTTACTCCGGACAGGGTAGGGACTATGGCTACACCTTC. Translated: CASSYSGQGRDYGYTF.

The genes are TRBV5-1 and TRBJ2-4; TRBD1 matches 9 bases. In germline, CDR1 is SGHRS, CDR2 YFSETQ. Trimming at V came to 4 bases and at J to 7 bases, leaving 6 bases not matched to a gene. The CDR3 runs to 14 residues. CDR3 bases: TGCGCCAGCAGCCCTACAGGGGGCCCTAACATTCAGTACTTC. Its protein is CASSPTGGPNIQYF.